These 14 T cell receptor beta chains originate from one sample sequenced in a study of shared clonotypes between healthy human individuals. Profiled with immunoSEQ multiplex PCR; TCRdb holds only in-frame clones, not every one. The table lists under 2,500,000 clones, about 94% of them singletons. Sequencing used naive CD4+ T cells sorted from blood. Specified subset: CD45RA+ positively selected. The origin of the receptors is a man aged 18 to 30 in good health.

The chain has TRBV6-1 and TRBJ2-1; 10 bases line up with TRBD1. The CDR3 is 15 amino acids. Germline lookup yields CDR1 MNHNS and CDR2 SASEGT. After removal of 6 bases from V and 4 bases from J, the junction contained 6 bases not matched to a gene. The CDR3 reads CASRARDRGYNEQFF. The CDR3 DNA follows: TGTGCCAGCAGGGCCCGGGACAGGGGATACAATGAGCAGTTCTTC.

The chain has TRBV18 and TRBJ1-1, with TRBD1 as a possible D gene (5 bases). Germline-derived CDR1 and CDR2 are KGHSH and LQKENI. The CDR3 length is 15 residues. V lost 2 bases and J 1 base, leaving 11 bases between the germline ends. The CDR3 DNA reads as TGTGCCAGCTCACCAACTCCAGGGTGGAACACTGAAGCTTTCTTT. This translates into CASSPTPGWNTEAFF.

The chain uses TRBV4-1 and TRBJ2-2; D may correspond to TRBD1 or TRBD2 (5 bases each). Looked up from germline, CDR1 is MGHRA and CDR2 is YSYEKL. CDR3 length equals 13 residues. The V gene lost 8 bases and the J gene lost 3 bases, with 10 bases spanning the gap. The CDR3 loop is CASGTPYTGELFF. The CDR3 bases are TGCGCCAGCGGGACCCCCTACACCGGGGAGCTGTTTTTT.

The gene calls are TRBV10-3 and TRBJ2-2; D uncertain. V was trimmed by 10 bases and J by 4 bases, leaving 7 bases between them. Germline CDR1 and CDR2: ENHRY and SYGVKD. The CDR3 has 11 amino acids. CDR3 sequence (DNA): TGTGCCACCTCCTCCACCGGGGAGCTGTTTTTT. It is translated as CATSSTGELFF.

The rearrangement joins TRBV10-3 to TRBJ2-2; D perhaps matches TRBD1 (6 bases). Germline CDR1 is ENHRY and CDR2 is SYGVKD. V was shortened by 3 bases and J by 6 bases, with 11 bases between the two germline ends. This CDR3 region has 14 residues. CDR3 in amino acids: CAISDRGQSGELFF. The CDR3, as DNA: TGTGCCATCAGTGACCGAGGACAGTCCGGGGAGCTGTTTTTT.

The CDR3 DNA reads TGCGCCATGCAAGGGGGCGGGGAGACCCAGTACTTC. It translates to CAMQGGGETQYF. The chain joins TRBV29-1 to TRBJ2-5, with TRBD1 identical over 7 bases. The CDR3 is 12 amino acids. Germline CDR1 reads SQVTM; CDR2 reads ANQGSEA.

The V gene is TRBV7-9, the J gene TRBJ1-2; TRBD1 agrees at 9 bases. Germline V gives CDR1 SEHNR, CDR2 FQNEAQ (reference sequence). With 5 bases clipped from V and 4 bases from J, the junction kept 8 bases outside the gene matches. The CDR3 length is 15 residues. The CDR3 sequence: CASSRGQGPSYGYTF. The CDR3 DNA follows: TGTGCCAGCAGCCGGGGACAGGGACCAAGCTATGGCTACACCTTC.

This clone has just one count. The chain uses TRBV6-1 and TRBJ1-4, with a possible D match to TRBD1 (6 bases). V gave up 5 bases and J gave up 5 bases, with 12 bases separating them. CDR3 size: 14 residues. Germline assignment: CDR1 MNHNS and CDR2 SASEGT. CDR3 region: CASSYTGPNEKLFF. The DNA of the CDR3 is TGTGCCAGCAGTTATACAGGGCCAAATGAAAAACTGTTTTTT.

The chain recombines TRBV18 with TRBJ2-2, with D possibly called TRBD1 or TRBD2 (5 bases each). The CDR3 is made up of 13 amino acids. CDR1 and CDR2 (germline): KGHSH, LQKENI. V was clipped by 6 bases and J by 11 bases, with 16 bases between them. This chain's CDR3 is CASSLGTATELFF. The CDR3 DNA reads as TGTGCCAGCTCCCTCGGGACGGCGACCGAGCTGTTTTTT.

Remarks on this clone: Distinct nucleotide sequences in the sample also encode this CDR3. The genes are TRBV29-1 and TRBJ2-3, with D unresolved. CDR3 size: 13 residues. CDR1 is SQVTM and CDR2 is ANQGSEA in the germline V gene. The V end was cut by 6 bases, the J end by 1 base, with 11 bases between. The CDR3 DNA follows: TGCAGCGTGGATTACCGCGGCACAGATACGCAGTATTTT. Protein sequence: CSVDYRGTDTQYF.

CDR3 loop: CASSPGQGVGTGELFF. The CDR3 DNA is TGTGCCAGCAGCCCCGGACAGGGCGTTGGCACCGGGGAGCTGTTTTTT. V gene TRBV6-6 combines with J gene TRBJ2-2, with 8 bases lining up with TRBD1. There are 16 residues in the CDR3. Germline CDR1 reads MNHNY; CDR2 reads SVGAGI (reference sequence). The trim removed 6 bases at V and 4 bases at J, leaving 10 bases unmatched.

The rearrangement joins TRBV10-3 to TRBJ2-3, with D possibly being TRBD1 (5 bases). There are 13 residues in the CDR3. Germline V gene lookup returns CDR1 ENHRY and CDR2 SYGVKD. V lost 6 bases to trimming and J lost 2 bases, with 9 bases between them. The CDR3: CAISLGLTDTQYF. DNA of the CDR3: TGTGCCATCAGCCTGGGGCTCACAGATACGCAGTATTTT.

The CDR3 protein is CASSYTGSMNTEAFF. DNA of the CDR3: TGCGCCAGCAGCTATACAGGGTCCATGAACACTGAAGCTTTCTTT. The rearrangement joins TRBV5-1 to TRBJ1-1, with D possibly being TRBD1 (6 bases). CDR3 size: 15 residues. Germline loops: CDR1 SGHRS, CDR2 YFSETQ. With 3 bases removed from V and 0 bases from J, the gap between germline ends came to 12 bases.

This chain links TRBV5-4 with TRBJ2-7, with 8 bases identical to TRBD1. Germline CDR1 SGHNT, CDR2 YYREEE (reference sequence). Trimming took 4 bases from V and 1 from J; bases not matched to a gene: 10. This CDR3 comprises 16 residues. CDR3 protein: CASSPKTGVGSYEQYF. The CDR3 coding sequence is TGTGCCAGCAGCCCAAAGACAGGGGTGGGTTCCTACGAGCAGTACTTC.